The sequence of this T cell receptor (beta chain) was determined in a study of blood T cell repertoires in COVID-19. Study-level information: Samples came from the United States, Italy and Spain, spanning acute and convalescent COVID-19. Sources were T cells, B-cell-depleted T cells, or PBMCs; the material itself was cDNA or gDNA.

This clone was counted once. Germline V gene sequence: CDR1 SQVTM, CDR2 ANQGSEA. The CDR3 loop spans 12 amino acids. The V end was cut by 8 bases, the J end by 5 bases, with 13 bases between. Original processing methods: Amplified reference gene primers provided the basis for estimating nucleated cell counts. The repertoire was sequenced with immunoSEQ multiplex PCR; TCRdb's copy has only in-frame clones and lacks some. The D gene and trimming were derived from the DNA, and the V and J assignments and clone size from that table. Of around 130,000 clones listed, about 87% are singletons. The chain uses TRBV29-1 and TRBJ2-1; D may be TRBD2 (5 bases). The sample comprised peripheral blood. This receptor was identified in a human donor in a cohort sampled during active COVID-19. The CDR3 is CSPILEDNEQFF. DNA for the CDR3: TGCAGCCCGATATTGGAGGACAATGAGCAGTTCTTC.